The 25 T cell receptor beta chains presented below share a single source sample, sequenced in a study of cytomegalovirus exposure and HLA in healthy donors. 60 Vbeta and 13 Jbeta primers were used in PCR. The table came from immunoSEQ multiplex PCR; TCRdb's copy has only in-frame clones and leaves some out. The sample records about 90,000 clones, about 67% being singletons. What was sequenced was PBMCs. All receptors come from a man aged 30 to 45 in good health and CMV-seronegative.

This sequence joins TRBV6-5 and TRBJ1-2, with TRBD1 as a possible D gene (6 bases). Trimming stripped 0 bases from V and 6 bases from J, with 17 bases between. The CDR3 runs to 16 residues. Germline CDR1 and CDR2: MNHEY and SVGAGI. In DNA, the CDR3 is TGTGCCAGCAGTTACTCGGGGGACACTCCAGGGGATGGCTACACCTTC. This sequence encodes CASSYSGDTPGDGYTF.

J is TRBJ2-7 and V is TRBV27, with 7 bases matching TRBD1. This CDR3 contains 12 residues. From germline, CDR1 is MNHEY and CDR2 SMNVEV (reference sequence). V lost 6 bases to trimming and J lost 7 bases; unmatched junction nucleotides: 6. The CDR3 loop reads CASSLQGFEQYF. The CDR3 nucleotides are TGTGCCAGCAGCCTACAGGGGTTTGAGCAGTACTTC.

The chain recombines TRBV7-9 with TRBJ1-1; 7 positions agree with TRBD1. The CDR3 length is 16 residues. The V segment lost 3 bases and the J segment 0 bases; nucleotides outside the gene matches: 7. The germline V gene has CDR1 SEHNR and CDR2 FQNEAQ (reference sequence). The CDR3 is CASSFPSDRVNTEAFF. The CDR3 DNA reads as TGTGCCAGCAGCTTCCCGTCCGACAGGGTGAACACTGAAGCTTTCTTT.

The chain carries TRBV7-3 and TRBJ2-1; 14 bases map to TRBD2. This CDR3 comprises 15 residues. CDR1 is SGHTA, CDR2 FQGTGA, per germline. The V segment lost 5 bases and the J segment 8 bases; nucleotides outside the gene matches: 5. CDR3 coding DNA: TGTGCCAGCAGCCTGGGACTAGCGGGGGCGGATGAGCAGTTCTTC. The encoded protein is CASSLGLAGADEQFF.

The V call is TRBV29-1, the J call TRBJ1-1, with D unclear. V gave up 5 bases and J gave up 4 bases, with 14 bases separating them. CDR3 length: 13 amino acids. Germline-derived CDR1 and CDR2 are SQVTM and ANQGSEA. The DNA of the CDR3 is TGCAGCGTTTCCTTCGCGGGAATCACTGAAGCTTTCTTT. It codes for CSVSFAGITEAFF.

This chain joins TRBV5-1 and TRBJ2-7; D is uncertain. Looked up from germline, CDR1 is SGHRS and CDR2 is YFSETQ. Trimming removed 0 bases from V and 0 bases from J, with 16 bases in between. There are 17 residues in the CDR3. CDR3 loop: CASSLGPQYPSSYEQYF. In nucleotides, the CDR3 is TGCGCCAGCAGCTTGGGGCCACAGTACCCATCCTCCTACGAGCAGTACTTC.

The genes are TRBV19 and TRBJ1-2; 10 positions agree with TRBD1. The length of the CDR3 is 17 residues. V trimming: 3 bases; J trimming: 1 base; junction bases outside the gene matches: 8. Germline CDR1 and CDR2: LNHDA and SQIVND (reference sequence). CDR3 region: CASSITDGTGDNYGYTF. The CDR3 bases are TGTGCCAGTAGTATTACCGACGGGACAGGGGATAACTATGGCTACACCTTC.

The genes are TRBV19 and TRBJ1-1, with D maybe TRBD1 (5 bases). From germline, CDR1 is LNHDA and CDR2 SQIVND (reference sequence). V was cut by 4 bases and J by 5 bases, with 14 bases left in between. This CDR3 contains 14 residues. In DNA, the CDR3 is TGTGCCAGTAGTACCCCGGGGGGGTGGACTGAAGCTTTCTTT. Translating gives CASSTPGGWTEAFF.

The CDR3 sequence: CASSKAPVPCEQYF. In DNA form, the CDR3 reads TGTGCCAGCAGCAAAGCCCCAGTCCCTTGTGAGCAGTACTTC. The chain is built from TRBV21-1 and TRBJ2-7; no DNA check was done on the table's D call, TRBD1. TRBV21-1 is termed a pseudogene. The CDR3 is 14 residues long.

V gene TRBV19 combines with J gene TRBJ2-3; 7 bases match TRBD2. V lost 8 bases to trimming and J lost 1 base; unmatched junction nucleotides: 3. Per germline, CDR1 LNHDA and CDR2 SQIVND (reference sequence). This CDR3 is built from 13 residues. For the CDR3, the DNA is TGTGCCAGTCGCCTAGCGGGCACAGATACGCAGTATTTT. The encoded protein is CASRLAGTDTQYF.

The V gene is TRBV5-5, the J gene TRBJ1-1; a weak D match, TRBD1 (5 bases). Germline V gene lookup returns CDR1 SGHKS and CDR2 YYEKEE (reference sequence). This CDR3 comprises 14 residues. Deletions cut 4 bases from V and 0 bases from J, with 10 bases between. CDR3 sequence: CASSLRQLNTEAFF. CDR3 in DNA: TGTGCCAGCAGCCTCCGACAGCTGAACACTGAAGCTTTCTTT. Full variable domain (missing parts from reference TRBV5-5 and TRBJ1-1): DAGVTQSPTHLIKTRGQQVTLRCSPISGHKSVSWYQQVLGQGPQFIFQYYEKEERGRGNFPDRFSARQFPNYSSELNVNALLLGDSALYLCASSLRQLNTEAFFGQGTRLTVV.

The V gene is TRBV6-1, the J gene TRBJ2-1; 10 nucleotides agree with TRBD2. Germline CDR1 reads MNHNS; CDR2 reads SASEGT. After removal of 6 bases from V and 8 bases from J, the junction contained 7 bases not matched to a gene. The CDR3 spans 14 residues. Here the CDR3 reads CASRVAGGRDEQFF. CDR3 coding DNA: TGTGCCAGCAGAGTAGCGGGGGGCCGGGATGAGCAGTTCTTC.

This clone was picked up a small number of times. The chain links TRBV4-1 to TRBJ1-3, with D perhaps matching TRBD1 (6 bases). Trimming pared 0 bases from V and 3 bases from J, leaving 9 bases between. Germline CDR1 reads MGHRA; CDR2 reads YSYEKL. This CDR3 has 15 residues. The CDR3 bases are TGCGCCAGCAGCCAAGATGCAGGGGTTGGAAACACCATATATTTT. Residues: CASSQDAGVGNTIYF.

For the CDR3, the DNA is TGTGCCAGCAGCTCAGGAGGAGATGGCTACACCTTC. Translating it yields CASSSGGDGYTF. This chain uses TRBV7-9 with TRBJ1-2; D gene unclear. V gave up 4 bases and J gave up 6 bases, with 9 bases separating them. From germline, CDR1 is SEHNR and CDR2 FQNEAQ (reference sequence). The CDR3 has 12 amino acids.

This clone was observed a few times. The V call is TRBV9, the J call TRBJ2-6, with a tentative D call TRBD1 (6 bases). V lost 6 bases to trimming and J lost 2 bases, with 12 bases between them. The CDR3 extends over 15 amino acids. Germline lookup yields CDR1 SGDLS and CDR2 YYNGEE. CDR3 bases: TGTGCCAGCAACTTACAGGGAGCTGGGGCCAACGTCCTGACTTTC. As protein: CASNLQGAGANVLTF.

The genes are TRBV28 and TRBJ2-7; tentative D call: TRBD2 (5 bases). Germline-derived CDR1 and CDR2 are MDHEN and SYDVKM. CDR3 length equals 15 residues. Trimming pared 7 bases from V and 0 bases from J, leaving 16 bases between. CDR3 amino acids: CASNPSDTSSYEQYF. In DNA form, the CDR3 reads TGTGCCAGCAACCCTTCCGACACTAGCTCCTACGAGCAGTACTTC.

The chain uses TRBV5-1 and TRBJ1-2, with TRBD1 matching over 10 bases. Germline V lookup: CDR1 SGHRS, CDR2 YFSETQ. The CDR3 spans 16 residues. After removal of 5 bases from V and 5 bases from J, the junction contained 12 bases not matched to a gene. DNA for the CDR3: TGCGCCAGCAGTCCCCCTCCGGGACAGGGGCTTTATGGCTACACCTTC. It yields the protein CASSPPPGQGLYGYTF. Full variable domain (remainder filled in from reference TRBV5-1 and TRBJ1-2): KAGVTQTPRYLIKTRGQQVTLSCSPISGHRSVSWYQQTPGQGLQFLFEYFSETQRNKGNFPGRFSGRQFSNSRSEMNVSTLELGDSALYLCASSPPPGQGLYGYTFGSGTRLTVV.

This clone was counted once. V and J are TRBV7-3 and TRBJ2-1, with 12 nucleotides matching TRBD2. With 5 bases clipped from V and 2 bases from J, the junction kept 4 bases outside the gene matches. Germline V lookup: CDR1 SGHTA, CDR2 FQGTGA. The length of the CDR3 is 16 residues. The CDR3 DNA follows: TGTGCCAGCAGCCCCCTAGCGGGAGGGGCCTACAATGAGCAGTTCTTC. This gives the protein CASSPLAGGAYNEQFF. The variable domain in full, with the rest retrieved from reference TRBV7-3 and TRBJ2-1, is GAGVSQTPSNKVTEKGKYVELRCDPISGHTALYWYRQSLGQGPEFLIYFQGTGAADDSGLPNDRFFAVRPEGSVSTLKIQRTERGDSAVYLCASSPLAGGAYNEQFFGPGTRLTVL.

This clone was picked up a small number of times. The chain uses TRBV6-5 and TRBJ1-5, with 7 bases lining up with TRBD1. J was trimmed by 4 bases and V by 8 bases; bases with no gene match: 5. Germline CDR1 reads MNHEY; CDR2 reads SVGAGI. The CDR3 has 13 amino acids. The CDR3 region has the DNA TGTGCCAGCCGGACAGGTATAAATCAGCCCCAGCATTTT. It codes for CASRTGINQPQHF.

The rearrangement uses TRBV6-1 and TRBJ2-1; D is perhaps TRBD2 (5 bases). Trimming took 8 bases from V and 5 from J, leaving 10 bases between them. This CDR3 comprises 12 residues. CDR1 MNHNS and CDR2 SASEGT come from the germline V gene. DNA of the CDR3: TGTGCCAGCGCCAAACTAGACAATGAGCAGTTCTTC. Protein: CASAKLDNEQFF.

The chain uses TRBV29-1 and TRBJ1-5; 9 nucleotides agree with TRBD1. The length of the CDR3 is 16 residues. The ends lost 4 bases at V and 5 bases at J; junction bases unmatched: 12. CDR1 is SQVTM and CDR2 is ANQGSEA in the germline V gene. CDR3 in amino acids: CSVVLLGTGYDQPQHF. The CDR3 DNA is TGCAGCGTTGTCCTTCTGGGGACAGGGTACGATCAGCCCCAGCATTTT.

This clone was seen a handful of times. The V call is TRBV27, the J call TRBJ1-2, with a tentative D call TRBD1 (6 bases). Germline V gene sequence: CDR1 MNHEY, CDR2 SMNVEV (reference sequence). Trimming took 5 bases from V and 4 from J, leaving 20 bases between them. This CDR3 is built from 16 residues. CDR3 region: CASSPMTAGAGYGYTF. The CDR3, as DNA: TGTGCCAGCAGTCCAATGACAGCAGGGGCTGGCTATGGCTACACCTTC.

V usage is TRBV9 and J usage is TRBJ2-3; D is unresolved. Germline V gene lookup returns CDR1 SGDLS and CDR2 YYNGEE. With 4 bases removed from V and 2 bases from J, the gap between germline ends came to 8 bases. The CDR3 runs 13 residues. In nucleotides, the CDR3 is TGTGCCAGCAGCCCCCTCCCCACAGATACGCAGTATTTT. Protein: CASSPLPTDTQYF.

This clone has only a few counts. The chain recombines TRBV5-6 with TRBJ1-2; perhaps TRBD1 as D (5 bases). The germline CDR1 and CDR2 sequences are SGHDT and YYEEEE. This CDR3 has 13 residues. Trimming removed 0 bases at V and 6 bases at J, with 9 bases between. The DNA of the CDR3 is TGTGCCAGCAGCTTGGCCAGGGTAGATGGCTACACCTTC. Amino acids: CASSLARVDGYTF.

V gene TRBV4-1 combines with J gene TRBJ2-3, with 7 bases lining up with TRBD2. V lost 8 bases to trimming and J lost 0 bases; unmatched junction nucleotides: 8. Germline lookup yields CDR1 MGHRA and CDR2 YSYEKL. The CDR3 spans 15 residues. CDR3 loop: CASAKLGGSTDTQYF. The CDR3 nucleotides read TGCGCCAGCGCTAAACTGGGAGGGAGCACAGATACGCAGTATTTT.